Listed below are T cell receptor beta chains from one sample, sequenced in a study of CXCR3-negative and CXCR3-positive naive CD8 T cells. Each CDR3 protein gets one entry in TCRdb, which reprocessed the 5' RACE reads and gives no DNA. The sample has tens of thousands of distinct CDR3 sequences, and its top ten clones hold about 1.1%. The sample comprised naive CXCR3- CD8+ T cells from blood. These receptor sequences come from a human donor in good health. Some clones in this sample may be carry-over from other donors' samples. The CDR3 runs from the conserved cysteine through the conserved F or W.

CDR3 protein: CASSFGQGVDQPQHF
V gene: TRBV5-1
J gene: TRBJ1-5

CDR3 protein: CASSPLAGGDEQFF
V gene: TRBV28
J gene: TRBJ2-1

CDR3 protein: CASSSDRPAFF
V gene: TRBV6-2/TRBV6-3
J gene: TRBJ1-1

CDR3 protein: CSAAGISTEAFF
V gene: TRBV29-1
J gene: TRBJ1-1

CDR3 protein: CSARSQRGEESYEQYF
V gene: TRBV20-1
J gene: TRBJ2-7

CDR3 protein: CASSELDREETQYF
V gene: TRBV2
J gene: TRBJ2-5

CDR3 protein: CSVDGVARAEDETQYF
V gene: TRBV29-1
J gene: TRBJ2-5

CDR3 protein: CASSLALVFGIQYF
V gene: TRBV7-2
J gene: TRBJ2-4

CDR3 protein: CSASPEWGTGGEKLFF
V gene: TRBV20-1
J gene: TRBJ1-4

CDR3 protein: CASSSPTAGVGYEQYF
V gene: TRBV28
J gene: TRBJ2-7

CDR3 protein: CASSYLSRAVYNEQFF
V gene: TRBV28
J gene: TRBJ2-1

CDR3 protein: CASSPLTSQGAGEKLFF
V gene: TRBV6-5
J gene: TRBJ1-4

CDR3 protein: CASSKTGTGYGYTF
V gene: TRBV7-2
J gene: TRBJ1-2

CDR3 protein: CASSLWGPEVGELFF
V gene: TRBV6-2/TRBV6-3
J gene: TRBJ2-2

CDR3 protein: CASSIQDSSYEQYF
V gene: TRBV19
J gene: TRBJ2-7

CDR3 protein: CASSSVGEEEKLFF
V gene: TRBV7-9
J gene: TRBJ1-4

CDR3 protein: CASSQSWTSATYEQYF
V gene: TRBV3-1
J gene: TRBJ2-7

CDR3 protein: CASSSGTGESFGYTF
V gene: TRBV28
J gene: TRBJ1-2

CDR3 protein: CSVEGLAGVQETQYF
V gene: TRBV29-1
J gene: TRBJ2-5

CDR3 protein: CASSLEGGGGTEAFF
V gene: TRBV5-1
J gene: TRBJ1-1

CDR3 protein: CASSQEPWGLEQYF
V gene: TRBV4-1
J gene: TRBJ2-7

CDR3 protein: CASSPNTGVGTQYF
V gene: TRBV7-3
J gene: TRBJ2-3

CDR3 protein: CASSLAENTEAFF
V gene: TRBV5-6
J gene: TRBJ1-1

CDR3 protein: CASSVSNEQFF
V gene: TRBV2
J gene: TRBJ2-1

CDR3 protein: CASSLTGVQPQHF
V gene: TRBV5-1
J gene: TRBJ1-5

CDR3 protein: CASISGGGYTEAFF
V gene: TRBV19
J gene: TRBJ1-1

CDR3 protein: CASCEGAYSNQPQHF
V gene: TRBV19
J gene: TRBJ1-5

CDR3 protein: CATQQGQRGNEQFF
V gene: TRBV19
J gene: TRBJ2-1

CDR3 protein: CASSPRDSGNTIYF
V gene: TRBV7-9
J gene: TRBJ1-3

CDR3 protein: CATSENRDPDTQYF
V gene: TRBV24-1
J gene: TRBJ2-3

CDR3 protein: CASSLNPGDIPNEQFF
V gene: TRBV7-3
J gene: TRBJ2-1

CDR3 protein: CASSVEDYSYNEQFF
V gene: TRBV9
J gene: TRBJ2-1